This TCR beta chain stems from a study of T cell responses to AZD1222 COVID-19 vaccine. The protocol was immunoSEQ multiplex PCR, while the TCRdb copy is restricted to in-frame clones and leaves out a portion. The sample carries under 150,000 clones, around 90% recorded once. Germline V CDR1 and CDR2: SGHAT, FQNNGV. The V gene lost 5 bases and the J gene lost 0 bases, with 14 bases spanning the gap. The CDR3 runs to 15 residues. The sequence was obtained from an adult in good health. V usage is TRBV11-2 and J usage is TRBJ2-7, with D perhaps TRBD2 (5 bases). The sequencing here drew on peripheral blood, taken on day 0 of AZD1222 vaccination. The CDR3 DNA reads as TGTGCCAGCAGCCGGAGCGGACGGTTCTCCTACGAGCAGTACTTC. Translating gives CASSRSGRFSYEQYF.